This T cell receptor (beta chain) was sequenced for a study of T cells in Graves' hyperthyroidism and ophthalmopathy (dated by TCRdb to about 2019). Background for the entire study: Peripheral blood samples were taken at the time of initial diagnosis, prior to any treatment. Thyroid tissue and blood T-cell repertoires from roughly six Graves' hyperthyroidism patients were also compared in the study. The approximately 90 discovery patients were divided at random into training and test sets in a 7:3 ratio. The paper describes TCR Vbeta CDR3 sequencing of 135 peripheral blood samples, made up of 43 ophthalmopathy patients, 70 to 80 hyperthyroidism patients and roughly 17 progressor patients. To identify TCR V-J signatures that set the groups apart, the researchers used a discovery cohort of more than 95 patients, made up of 43 with Graves' ophthalmopathy and some 60 with stable Graves' hyperthyroidism. Once sampling was done, hyperthyroidism patients were given methimazole at a starting dose of 30 mg daily, whereas ophthalmopathy patients were given high-dose intravenous methylprednisolone. Prospective prediction of ophthalmopathy was tested in an independent validation cohort consisting of under 20 hyperthyroidism patients and approximately 16 patients who later progressed to ophthalmopathy.

Ophthalmopathy patients had moderately to severely active disease, with a Clinical Activity Score of 3 or more, a NOSPECS grade of 4 or more, and a disease duration of less than 3 months. The study excluded patients with uncontrolled infections, other autoimmune diseases, pregnancy or lactation. Clinical symptoms, serum thyroxine and TRAb, thyroid ultrasound, and orbital computed tomography formed the basis for the diagnoses. PBMCs were separated from roughly 9.6 ml of fresh peripheral blood using Ficoll-Paque density gradient centrifugation. Trizol reagent was used to extract total RNA, and RNA quality was then checked on an Agilent 2100 Bioanalyzer. General conclusions and limits of the study: Ophthalmopathy was separated from stable hyperthyroidism by a 13 V-J signature model, with approximately 90% sensitivity and about 81% specificity obtained in cross-validation and 80%/75% obtained in testing. No statistical method was used to fix the sample size in advance, and group allocation was not hidden from the investigators. In validation, the model predicted progression to ophthalmopathy a median of roughly six months before onset, with approximately 71% sensitivity and 72.22% specificity. Most expanded thyroid clonotypes (frequency above 0.001) were also detected in blood, suggesting blood repertoires may reflect thyroid immune responses.

In the case of this clonotype: There is no known antigen for this receptor. No base quality information exists; no much larger clone differs at one position.

The TCR beta CDR3 regions were amplified from the RNA transcripts. For the first round of RT-PCR on the TCR CDR3, the HTBI primer set was used together with the Qiagen OneStep RT-PCR kit. Libraries were constructed in a second round of multiplex PCR, after which size selection and purification were performed. Sequencing of the libraries was done on an Illumina HiSeq2000 using paired-end 100 bp reads. The study's processing was this. SOAPnuke was used to process the raw data, with reads discarded if the reads contained adapters or uncalled bases, had a mean Phred below 15, or lacked an exact constant-primer or identifier match. High-quality paired reads were merged with COPE v1.2.5, and unique nucleotide sequences were defined as clonotypes. MiTCR v1.1 was used to align the clonotypes against IMGT TRBV, TRBD and TRBJ reference segments. The analysis included only V-J combinations with a frequency above 0.0001, which together covered 98% to 99.2% of the repertoires. A TCS score was defined as the ratio of F50 (clonal expansion) to E x V (chaos), with BLOSUM62-based TCRdist applied between CDR3 peptides within each V-J. Welch's t-statistics and random forest reduced 500 to 650 V-J features to fewer than 15, which were used in a naive Bayes classifier (R e1071). Using fastp trimming at Q25 and MiXCR clonotype assembly, TCRdb reanalyzed the public sequencing data and kept in-frame beta chains. Entries that share a CDR3 protein sequence are merged under the most common genes and DNA. These V and J calls derive from TCRdb rather than the authors' analysis. The sample table records about 600,000 distinct CDR3 sequences; around 14% of these occur just once. The biggest ten clones account for about 7% of the sample.

The CDR3 holds 14 amino acids from the cysteine to the phenylalanine. The read is trimmed to its CDR3 DNA, 42 bases read in frame from base 1. At the junction V is shortened by 5 bases and J by 3 bases, with 11 bases in between. CDR1 and CDR2 (SEHNR, FQNEAQ) derive from the germline V gene (reference sequence). Sequenced sample: blood. The chain links TRBV7-9 with TRBJ1-3; matching of 6 bases hints at TRBD1 as the D gene. The TCR originated in a woman between 18 and 30 years old with Graves' ophthalmopathy. Read as DNA, the sequence is TGTGCCAGCAGCCTACAGGGATTTGGAAACACCATATATTTT. This is translated as CASSLQGFGNTIYF. With all but the CDR3 taken from the reference TRBV7-9 and TRBJ1-3 genes, the full variable domain is: DTGVSQNPRHKITKRGQNVTFRCDPISEHNRLYWYRQTLGQGPEFLTYFQNEAQLEKSRLLSDRFSAERPKGSFSTLEIQRTEQGDSAMYLCASSLQGFGNTIYFGEGSWLTVV.